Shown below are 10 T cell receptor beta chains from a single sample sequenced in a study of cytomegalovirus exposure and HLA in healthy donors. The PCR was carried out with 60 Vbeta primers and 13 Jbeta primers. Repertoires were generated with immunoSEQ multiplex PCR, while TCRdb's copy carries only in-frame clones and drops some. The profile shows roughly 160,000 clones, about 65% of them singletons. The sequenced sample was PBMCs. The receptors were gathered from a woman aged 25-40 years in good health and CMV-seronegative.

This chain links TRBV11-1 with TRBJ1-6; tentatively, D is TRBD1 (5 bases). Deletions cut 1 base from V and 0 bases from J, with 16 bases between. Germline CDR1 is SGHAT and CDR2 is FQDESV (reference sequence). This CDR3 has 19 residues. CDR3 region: CASSLVAPGLSSYNSPLHF. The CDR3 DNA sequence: TGTGCCAGCAGCTTAGTAGCACCGGGACTCAGCTCCTATAATTCACCCCTCCACTTT.

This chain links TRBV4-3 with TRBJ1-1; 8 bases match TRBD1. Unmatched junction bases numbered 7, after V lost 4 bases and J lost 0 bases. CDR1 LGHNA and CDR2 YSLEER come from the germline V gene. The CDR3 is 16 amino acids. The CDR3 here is CASSRGQGLLNTEAFF. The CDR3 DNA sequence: TGCGCCAGCAGCCGAGGACAGGGCCTACTGAACACTGAAGCTTTCTTT.

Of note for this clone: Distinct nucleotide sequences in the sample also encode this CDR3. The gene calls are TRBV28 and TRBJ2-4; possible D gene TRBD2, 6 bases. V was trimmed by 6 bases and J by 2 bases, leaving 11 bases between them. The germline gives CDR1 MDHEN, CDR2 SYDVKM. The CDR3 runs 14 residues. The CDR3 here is CASSAGSPKNIQYF. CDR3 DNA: TGTGCCAGCAGCGCGGGGAGTCCCAAAAACATTCAGTACTTC.

CDR3 protein: CASSYSKGDSNQPQHF. For the CDR3, the DNA is TGTGCCAGCAGTTACTCGAAGGGAGATAGCAATCAGCCCCAGCATTTT. This sequence joins TRBV6-6 and TRBJ1-5; D not certain. V was trimmed by 0 bases and J by 0 bases, leaving 9 bases between them. CDR1 is MNHNY, CDR2 SVGAGI, per germline (reference sequence). The CDR3 loop spans 16 amino acids.

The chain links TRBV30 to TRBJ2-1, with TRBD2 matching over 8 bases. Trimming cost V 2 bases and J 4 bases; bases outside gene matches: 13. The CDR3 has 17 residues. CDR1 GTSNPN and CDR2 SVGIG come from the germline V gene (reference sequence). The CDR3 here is CAWSYPGGGVGYNEQFF. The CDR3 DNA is TGTGCCTGGAGTTATCCCGGGGGGGGAGTAGGGTACAATGAGCAGTTCTTC.

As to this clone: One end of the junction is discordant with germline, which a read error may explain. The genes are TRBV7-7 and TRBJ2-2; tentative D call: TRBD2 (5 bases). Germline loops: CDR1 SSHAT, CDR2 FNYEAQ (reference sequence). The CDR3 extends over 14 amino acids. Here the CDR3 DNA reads TGTGCTAGCAGCTTGGACGGGGTGGGCGGGGAGCTGTTTTTT. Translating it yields CASSLDGVGGELFF.

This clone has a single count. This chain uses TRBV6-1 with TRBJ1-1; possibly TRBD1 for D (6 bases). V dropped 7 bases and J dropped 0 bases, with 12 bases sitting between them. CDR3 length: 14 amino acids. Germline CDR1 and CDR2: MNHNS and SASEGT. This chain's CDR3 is CASNRQGMNTEAFF. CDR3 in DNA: TGTGCCAGCAACCGTCAGGGGATGAACACTGAAGCTTTCTTT.

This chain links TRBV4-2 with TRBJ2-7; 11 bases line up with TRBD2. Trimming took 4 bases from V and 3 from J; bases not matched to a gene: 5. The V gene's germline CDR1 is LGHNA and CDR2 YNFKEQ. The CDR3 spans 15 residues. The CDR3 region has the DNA TGTGCCAGCAGCCGACTTACTAGCGGGAGCTACGAGCAGTACTTC. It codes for CASSRLTSGSYEQYF.

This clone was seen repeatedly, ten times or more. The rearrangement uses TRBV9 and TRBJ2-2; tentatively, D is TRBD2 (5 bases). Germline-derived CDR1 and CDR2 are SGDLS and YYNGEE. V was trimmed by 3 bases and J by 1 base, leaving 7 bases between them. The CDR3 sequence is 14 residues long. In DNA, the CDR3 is TGTGCCAGCAGCGCAGGAGGGAACACCGGGGAGCTGTTTTTT. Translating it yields CASSAGGNTGELFF.

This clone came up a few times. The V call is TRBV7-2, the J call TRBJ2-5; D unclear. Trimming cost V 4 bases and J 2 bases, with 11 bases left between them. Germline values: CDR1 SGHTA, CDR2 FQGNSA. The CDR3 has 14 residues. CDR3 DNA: TGTGCCAGCAGCTCAGGCACCAGGCAAGAGACCCAGTACTTC. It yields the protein CASSSGTRQETQYF.